The clone carrying this TCR beta chain appeared a few times. The antigen remains undetermined. This entry is derived from a study of beta chain features in type 1 diabetes. Trimming removed 6 bases from V and 2 bases from J, with 16 bases in between. This CDR3 region has 14 residues. CDR1 and CDR2 from the germline V gene are SQVTM and ANQGSEA. Isolated RNA was reverse transcribed in full, so expressed TCRB transcripts were sequenced. The assay was immunoSEQ multiplex PCR, and TCRdb's table has in-frame clones only and misses some. The sample lists 550,000 to 850,000 clones, 13% occurring once. Whole-study results and caveats: Researchers report that Type 1 diabetes patients had moderately but significantly shorter TCRB CDR3s across all four CD4+ subsets.

The chain couples TRBV29-1 to TRBJ1-1; D is perhaps TRBD1 (5 bases). The sequenced sample was naive CD4+ T cells from blood. The sequence was collected from a man between 18 and 29 years old with type 1 diabetes. CDR3 in amino acids: CSVGTHHVNTEAFF. The DNA of the CDR3 is TGCAGCGTCGGGACTCACCATGTTAACACTGAAGCTTTCTTT.